These T cell receptor beta chains were read from a single sample in a study of shared clonotypes between healthy human individuals. Repertoires were generated with immunoSEQ multiplex PCR, while TCRdb's copy carries only in-frame clones and drops some. The top ten clones hold less than 2% of a sample with fewer than 850,000 clones, approximately 75% of them seen once. The sample comprised memory CD4+ T cells sorted from blood. These receptors all come from a woman aged 30 to 39 in good health. The CDR3 runs from the conserved cysteine through the conserved F or W. A D gene is named only where the DNA matches it firmly. Some rows mark clone size as missing; the rest say once, few, many or name a class of expanded clone.

V gene: TRBV19
clone size: -
D gene: -
J gene: TRBJ1-4
CDR3 protein: CASSIGPDRNEKLFF
CDR3 DNA: TGTGCCAGTAGTATAGGACCCGACCGTAATGAAAAACTGTTTTTT

V gene: TRBV19
clone size: -
D gene: -
J gene: TRBJ1-2
CDR3 protein: CASSKEYDYGYTF
CDR3 DNA: TGTGCCAGTAGTAAGGAGTACGACTATGGCTACACCTTC

V gene: TRBV10-3
clone size: -
D gene: TRBD2
J gene: TRBJ2-3
CDR3 protein: CAISEPGGDTQYF
CDR3 DNA: TGTGCCATCAGTGAGCCGGGGGGAGATACGCAGTATTTT

V gene: TRBV15
clone size: -
D gene: -
J gene: TRBJ2-3
CDR3 protein: CATSSGTAPDTQYF
CDR3 DNA: TGTGCCACCAGCAGTGGTACAGCCCCGGATACGCAGTATTTT

V gene: TRBV5-1
clone size: few
D gene: TRBD1
J gene: TRBJ2-7
CDR3 protein: CASSRDRSSYEQYF
CDR3 DNA: TGCGCCAGCAGCCGGGACAGGAGCTCCTACGAGCAGTACTTC

V gene: TRBV28
clone size: -
D gene: TRBD2
J gene: TRBJ2-7
CDR3 protein: CASSLASGRYEQYF
CDR3 DNA: TGTGCCAGCAGTTTGGCTAGCGGGCGGTACGAGCAGTACTTC

V gene: TRBV19
clone size: -
D gene: -
J gene: TRBJ1-2
CDR3 protein: CASSNTGYGYTF
CDR3 DNA: TGTGCCAGTAGCAATACAGGCTATGGCTACACCTTC

V gene: TRBV4-2
clone size: -
D gene: TRBD1
J gene: TRBJ1-5
CDR3 protein: CASSQEGQGPQPQHF
CDR3 DNA: TGTGCCAGCAGCCAAGAGGGACAGGGGCCTCAGCCCCAGCATTTT

V gene: TRBV28
clone size: few
D gene: -
J gene: TRBJ1-2
CDR3 protein: CASSLLTNYGYTF
CDR3 DNA: TGTGCCAGCAGTTTGCTTACTAACTATGGCTACACCTTC

V gene: TRBV18
clone size: -
D gene: -
J gene: TRBJ1-2
CDR3 protein: CASSPLRTAGGSGYTF
CDR3 DNA: TGTGCCAGCTCACCACTTCGGACCGCTGGAGGTAGTGGCTACACCTTC